One T cell receptor beta chain is described in this entry. Its target antigen remains unknown. No qualities accompany the bases; no much larger clone lies one base away. TCRbeta CDR3 regions were profiled by bias-controlled multiplex PCR amplification of genomic DNA with the immunoSEQ Assay. Turning to the authors' computational methods: The absolute abundance of each unique TCRbeta CDR3 region was quantified after sequences were collapsed and filtered. Differential abundance was tested with a binomial (Fisher-equivalent) model and with a beta-binomial model adding time-dependent variance fitted from healthy donors. Clones with fewer than 5 combined templates were removed, and a clone was called differentially abundant if the clone's Benjamini-Hochberg FDR was below 0.01. Beta-binomial variance was modeled as a function of total template count across the two samples using the form v = (b*log(k)+a)^2. What TCRdb holds here is the immuneACCESS table cut down to in-frame rearrangements. Part of the clones is not present; checked against another copy, under half of the missing clones reflect an unresolved V gene, and the others are unexplained. V and J calls and clone size come straight from that table; D and trimming were deduced from the DNA. The sample yields approximately 140,000 clones; 75% to 90% were counted once. The top ten hold around 8.2% of the sample.

The data were taken from a study of identifying expanded T cells in peripheral blood (dated by TCRdb to between 2018 and 2020). About the full investigation: Technical replicates were generated by sequencing separate aliquots of the same genomic DNA pool, with four replicates compared pairwise. The paper's findings and limits, for the study overall: The beta-binomial model significantly reduced the number of clones called differentially abundant and the false-positive rate across all healthy-donor time intervals. It was expected by the authors that biological variance in healthy repertoires might increase further over much longer intervals, such as months to years. The binomial model flagged 0.95 to 1.5 differentially abundant clones between technical replicates but about 16 over approximately 2 weeks and roughly 19 over around four weeks. In all healthy donors, the variance in clone template counts between samples taken around 2 weeks apart rose significantly as total template count increased.

No immune events, such as infections, were documented for the healthy donors during the collection period. Blood repertoires from healthy donors were used as a training cohort for calibrating time-dependent variance in a beta-binomial model of differential abundance of T-cell clones. The training cohort included 10 or so healthy donors, of whom 3 were female and 7 were male. The donors were between roughly 29 and 65 years old, with an average age of approximately 47 years. Whole blood from each healthy donor was obtained from a commercial supplier and was collected at three time points 2 to 3 weeks apart. For immunosequencing, genomic DNA was extracted from unsorted whole blood. The sample consisted of blood. The clonotype was recovered from a person aged 18 to 70 in good health.

Here is the DNA: TGTGCCTGGGACAGAGATTACGAGCAGTACTTC. It specifies CAWDRDYEQYF. This receptor chain uses TRBV30 and TRBJ2-7; a tentative D match to TRBD1 spans 5 bases. The CDR3 sequence holds 11 residues, the cysteine and phenylalanine included. Only the CDR3 part of the read is kept: 33 bases, read in frame from the first base. The germline ends are 9 bases apart after V is trimmed by 5 bases and J by 4 bases. CDR1 and CDR2 are read off the germline V gene (reference sequence) as GTSNPN and SVGIG. The entire variable domain, with the stretches around the CDR3 drawn from the reference TRBV30 and TRBJ2-7 proteins, is SQTIHQWPATLVQPVGSPLSLECTVEGTSNPNLYWYRQAAGRGLQLLFYSVGIGQISSEVPQNLSASRPQDRQFILSSKKLLLSDSGFYLCAWDRDYEQYFGPGTRLTVT.